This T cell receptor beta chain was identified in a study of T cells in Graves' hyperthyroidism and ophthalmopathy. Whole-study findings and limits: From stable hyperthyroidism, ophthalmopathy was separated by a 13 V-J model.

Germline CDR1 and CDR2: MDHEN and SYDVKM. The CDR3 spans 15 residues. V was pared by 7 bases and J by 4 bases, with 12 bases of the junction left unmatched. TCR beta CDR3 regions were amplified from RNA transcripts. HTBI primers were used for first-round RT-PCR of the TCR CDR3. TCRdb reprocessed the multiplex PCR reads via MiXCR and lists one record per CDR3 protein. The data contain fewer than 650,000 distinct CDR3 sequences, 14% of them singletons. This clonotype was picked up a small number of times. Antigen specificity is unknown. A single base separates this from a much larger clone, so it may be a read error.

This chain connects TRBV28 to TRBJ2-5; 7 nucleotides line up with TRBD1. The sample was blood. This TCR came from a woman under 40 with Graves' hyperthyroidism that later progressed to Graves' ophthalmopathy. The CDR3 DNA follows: TGTGCCAGCAATGGGACAGCGGTGGGGCCAGAGACCCAGTACTTC. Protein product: CASNGTAVGPETQYF. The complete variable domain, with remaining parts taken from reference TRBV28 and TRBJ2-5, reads DVKVTQSSRYLVKRTGEKVFLECVQDMDHENMFWYRQDPGLGLRLIYFSYDVKMKEKGDIPEGYSVSREKKERFSLILESASTNQTSMYLCASNGTAVGPETQYFGPGTRLLVL.